This T cell receptor beta chain was sequenced for a study of shared clonotypes between healthy human individuals. Overall study: Each donor contributed plates that comprised three CD4 naive, three CD4 memory, two CD8 naive and one CD8 memory.

Points on this clone: Its antigen remains unidentified.

Naive CD8 cells lacked CD45RO, underwent positive selection for CCR7 and left out terminally differentiated effector memory CD45RA+ cells. Some clones are missing from TCRdb's copy, which holds only in-frame ones; the method was immunoSEQ multiplex PCR. Of around 1,900,000 clones in the sample, around 93% were seen once. General study findings and limits: Memory subsets generally showed lower estimated richness than naive subsets. Roughly 5% of naive CD4 clonotypes were common to a few donors.

The CDR3 consists of 11 residues. Material for sequencing was naive CD8+ T cells from PBMCs. The source of this sequence is a man between 18 and 29 years old in good health. Some clones in this sample may be carry-over from other donors' samples. J is TRBJ2-1 and V is TRBV7-5. TRBV7-5 is labeled a pseudogene. The CDR3, as DNA: TGTGTCAGAAGCCCATGGTATGAGCAGTTCTTC. It is translated as CVRSPWYEQFF.